The TCR beta chain described here comes from a study of blood T cell repertoires in COVID-19. Study context: From the United States, Italy and Spain came samples of acute and convalescent COVID-19.

The CDR3 is 20 residues long. Germline V lookup: CDR1 SSHAT, CDR2 FNYEAQ (reference sequence). Trimming took 2 bases from V and 6 from J, leaving 26 bases between them. Clones were read by immunoSEQ multiplex PCR, and TCRdb kept only the in-frame ones, dropping some. In the table there are tens of thousands of clones, about 90% of which are singletons. Sequenced input: peripheral blood. The receptor was isolated from a man at least 80 years old with acute or convalescent COVID-19. The chain is built from TRBV7-7 and TRBJ1-6; D is unresolved. The CDR3 spells CASSLPDFPEGPIINSPLHF. The CDR3 DNA reads as TGTGCCAGCAGCTTACCCGACTTTCCGGAGGGCCCCATCATTAATTCACCCCTCCACTTT.